This TCR beta chain derives from a study of PD-1 blockade in classical Hodgkin lymphoma. Study observations and caveats: Some patients began nivolumab under 1 year after ASCT. These patients were excluded from later analyses. A significant rise in TCR diversity was seen by C4D1 for CD4+ cells but not for CD8+ cells. Factors driving the repertoire differences, possibly disease activity or prior therapy, remain undefined.

Regarding time point: cycle 4 day 1 (C4D1), after 5 to 7 weeks of nivolumab. Each patient's relapse followed autologous stem cell transplantation, and brentuximab vedotin exposure varied. The patients, who had relapsed/refractory classical Hodgkin lymphoma, achieved best responses of complete response, partial response or progressive disease. V lost 5 bases to trimming and J lost 0 bases, with 17 bases between them. The CDR3 has 16 amino acids. Per the germline V gene, CDR1 is SEHNR and CDR2 is FQNEAQ (reference sequence). Generated by immunoSEQ multiplex PCR, the TCRdb table keeps only in-frame clones and is missing some. The repertoire holds more than 75,000 clones, with around 93% as singletons. Of note for this clone: What it binds is not known.

This receptor was taken from a human donor with classical Hodgkin lymphoma. The chain has TRBV7-9 and TRBJ2-7, with TRBD2 as a possible D gene (6 bases). The sample here was peripheral blood mononuclear cells (PBMCs), taken before the fourth cycle of nivolumab. DNA of the CDR3: TGTGCCAGCAGCCCACGGGACTCACGAATCTCCTACGAGCAGTACTTC. Amino acid sequence: CASSPRDSRISYEQYF.